The 20 T cell receptor beta chains in this list originate from one sample, sequenced in a study of OX40 agonist ivuxolimab in advanced cancers. Here immunoSEQ multiplex PCR was the method, and the copy in TCRdb shows in-frame clones only, minus some. The sample yields 35,000 to 50,000 clones, approximately 90% seen once. The sample in question was CD4+ or CD8+ T cells sorted from blood, obtained in a trial of the OX40 agonist ivuxolimab. The origin of the receptors is an adult with an advanced solid tumor such as melanoma, head and neck, liver or kidney cancer.

This clone has only one observation. V usage is TRBV27 and J usage is TRBJ2-7; D gene unclear. The V gene's germline CDR1 is MNHEY and CDR2 SMNVEV (reference sequence). CDR3 length: 14 amino acids. With 4 bases removed from V and 6 bases from J, the gap between germline ends came to 16 bases. CDR3 amino acids: CASSYLPESPEQYF. CDR3 nucleotide sequence: TGTGCCAGCAGTTACCTGCCCGAATCCCCCGAGCAGTACTTC.

This rearrangement joins TRBV6-6 to TRBJ2-1, with D tentatively TRBD2 (6 bases). The germline V gene encodes CDR1 MNHNY and CDR2 SVGAGI (reference sequence). The germline V and J ends were trimmed by 2 bases and 4 bases, with 9 bases remaining between them. The CDR3 consists of 14 residues. The CDR3 bases are TGTGCCAGCAGTTACGGCGGGATGTACAATGAGCAGTTCTTC. The encoded protein is CASSYGGMYNEQFF.

CDR3 sequence reads: CAISDAGAAYEQYF. Written as DNA, the CDR3 is TGTGCCATCAGTGACGCGGGAGCGGCCTACGAGCAGTACTTC. The chain uses TRBV10-3 and TRBJ2-7, with 7 bases lining up with TRBD2. Per the germline V gene, CDR1 is ENHRY and CDR2 is SYGVKD. There are 14 residues in the CDR3. V lost 3 bases and J lost 2; bases outside the gene matches: 4.

This clone appeared a single time. The chain employs TRBV5-1 and TRBJ2-1; D remains unclear. The germline CDR1 and CDR2 sequences are SGHRS and YFSETQ. Trimming removed 0 bases from V and 1 base from J, with 8 bases in between. The CDR3 is made up of 15 amino acids. CDR3 region: CASSLGWGSYNEQFF. The CDR3 DNA is TGCGCCAGCAGCTTGGGGTGGGGATCCTACAATGAGCAGTTCTTC.

The genes are TRBV14 and TRBJ2-1; D remains unclear. From germline, CDR1 is SGHDN and CDR2 FVKESK. V was shortened by 4 bases and J by 0 bases, with 10 bases between the two germline ends. The CDR3 loop spans 15 amino acids. CDR3 region: CASSRWGSSYNEQFF. For the CDR3, the DNA is TGTGCCAGCAGCCGGTGGGGTAGCTCCTACAATGAGCAGTTCTTC.

J is TRBJ1-1 and V is TRBV19; TRBD1 might be the D (5 bases). This CDR3 region has 13 residues. With 11 bases removed from V and 6 bases from J, the gap between germline ends came to 19 bases. Per the germline V gene, CDR1 is LNHDA and CDR2 is SQIVND (reference sequence). The CDR3 sequence is CAATGGYVPEAFF. The CDR3 nucleotides read TGTGCCGCGACGGGGGGGTATGTACCTGAAGCTTTCTTT.

The rearrangement uses TRBV4-1 and TRBJ2-5; no clear D. CDR3 length equals 14 residues. Deletions cut 0 bases from V and 3 bases from J, with 8 bases between. Germline V gene lookup returns CDR1 MGHRA and CDR2 YSYEKL. CDR3 in DNA: TGCGCCAGCAGCCAAGATTATCTGGAAGAGACCCAGTACTTC. Residues: CASSQDYLEETQYF.

This clone has a single count. The rearrangement joins TRBV19 to TRBJ1-5; no clear D. This CDR3 is 13 amino acids long. With 2 bases removed from V and 7 bases from J, the gap between germline ends came to 9 bases. CDR1 is LNHDA and CDR2 is SQIVND in the germline V gene (reference sequence). CDR3: CASSIRAHQPQHF. The CDR3, as DNA: TGTGCCAGTAGTATAAGGGCCCACCAGCCCCAGCATTTT.

V and J are TRBV10-3 and TRBJ1-2; the D gene is possibly TRBD1 (6 bases). The CDR3 sequence is 16 residues long. Germline assignment: CDR1 ENHRY and CDR2 SYGVKD. The V end was cut by 4 bases, the J end by 0 bases, with 15 bases between. CDR3 DNA: TGTGCCATCAGTGTTCAGGGGAACTACACTAACTATGGCTACACCTTC. Translated, it gives CAISVQGNYTNYGYTF.

The genes are TRBV14 and TRBJ2-4; the D is unclear. Trimming left V 0 bases short and J 2 bases short, with 5 bases between. The CDR3 has 14 residues. The germline V gene has CDR1 SGHDN and CDR2 FVKESK. This CDR3 is CASSQDSSKNIQYF. CDR3 nucleotide sequence: TGTGCCAGCAGCCAAGACAGTTCCAAAAACATTCAGTACTTC.

The genes are TRBV19 and TRBJ2-7; TRBD1 matches at 8 bases. Germline CDR1 LNHDA, CDR2 SQIVND (reference sequence). J lost 4 bases, V lost 3 bases, and 5 bases had no gene match. The CDR3 is 14 residues long. The CDR3 nucleotides are TGTGCCAGTAGTATCGCAGGGGGCGAATACGAGCAGTACTTC. Translated: CASSIAGGEYEQYF.

The rearrangement uses TRBV9 and TRBJ2-5; D unresolved. CDR3 size: 12 residues. Germline V gene lookup returns CDR1 SGDLS and CDR2 YYNGEE. V lost 4 bases and J lost 4, with 8 bases in between. CDR3 region: CASSPPPETQYF. CDR3 bases: TGTGCCAGCAGCCCCCCCCCAGAGACCCAGTACTTC.

V and J are TRBV28 and TRBJ2-5; the match to TRBD2 covers 7 bases. The CDR3 loop spans 13 amino acids. Germline V gene sequence: CDR1 MDHEN, CDR2 SYDVKM. V was pared by 6 bases and J by 5 bases, with 6 bases of the junction left unmatched. The CDR3: CASRMGGDETQYF. For the CDR3, the DNA is TGTGCCAGCAGGATGGGGGGGGATGAGACCCAGTACTTC. Full variable domain (missing parts from reference TRBV28 and TRBJ2-5): DVKVTQSSRYLVKRTGEKVFLECVQDMDHENMFWYRQDPGLGLRLIYFSYDVKMKEKGDIPEGYSVSREKKERFSLILESASTNQTSMYLCASRMGGDETQYFGPGTRLLVL.

The chain couples TRBV28 to TRBJ1-1; D gene ambiguous. The CDR3 covers 19 residues. Per germline, CDR1 MDHEN and CDR2 SYDVKM. V lost 3 bases and J lost 0, with 23 bases in between. The CDR3 region is CASSLGFAEAGGMNTEAFF. CDR3 bases: TGTGCCAGCAGTTTGGGTTTTGCTGAAGCGGGAGGAATGAACACTGAAGCTTTCTTT.

V is TRBV10-1 and J is TRBJ2-1; unclear D gene. Germline V gene lookup returns CDR1 WNHNN and CDR2 SYGVQD (reference sequence). This CDR3 has 13 amino acids. The V gene lost 0 bases and the J gene lost 9 bases, with 9 bases spanning the gap. The CDR3 protein is CASSESRVTEQFF. The DNA for the CDR3 is TGCGCCAGCAGTGAGTCACGAGTCACTGAGCAGTTCTTC.

The CDR3 coding sequence is TGTGCCAGCAGTTTACTTAGCAGCTCCTACAATGAGCAGTTCTTC. Translated, it gives CASSLLSSSYNEQFF. The chain links TRBV28 to TRBJ2-1, with D unclear. The germline V gene encodes CDR1 MDHEN and CDR2 SYDVKM. The ends were cut back, 2 bases at V and 0 bases at J, with 8 bases in the middle. This CDR3 is 15 amino acids long.

The V call is TRBV19, the J call TRBJ2-3; 10 nucleotides match TRBD2. The germline gives CDR1 LNHDA, CDR2 SQIVND (reference sequence). The CDR3 consists of 13 residues. J gave up 2 bases and V 9 bases, and 2 bases lay outside the gene matches. Here the CDR3 DNA reads TGTGCCAGCGGACTAGCGGACACAGATACGCAGTATTTT. Translated, it gives CASGLADTDTQYF. The whole variable domain, filled in from reference TRBV19 and TRBJ2-3, reads DGGITQSPKYLFRKEGQNVTLSCEQNLNHDAMYWYRQDPGQGLRLIYYSQIVNDFQKGDIAEGYSVSREKKESFPLTVTSAQKNPTAFYLCASGLADTDTQYFGPGTRLTVL.

With respect to this clone: Other DNA variants within this sample encode the same CDR3. This chain uses TRBV9 with TRBJ2-1; the D is unclear. The germline CDR1 and CDR2 sequences are SGDLS and YYNGEE. This CDR3 is 14 amino acids long. Trimming cost V 0 bases and J 4 bases, with 8 bases left between them. As DNA, the CDR3 is TGTGCCAGCAGCGTAGGGGGTAGGTACAATGAGCAGTTCTTC. Translated: CASSVGGRYNEQFF.

In this sample, this clone turned up once. The chain is built from TRBV6-5 and TRBJ2-1, with TRBD2 matching 9 bases. The CDR3 covers 13 residues. Germline V gene lookup returns CDR1 MNHEY and CDR2 SVGAGI. J gave up 10 bases and V 4 bases, and 5 bases lay outside the gene matches. The CDR3 is CASSLGLANEQFF. The DNA for the CDR3 is TGTGCCAGCAGTTTGGGACTAGCCAACGAGCAGTTCTTC.

The V call is TRBV19, the J call TRBJ2-7; a possible D gene is TRBD1 (6 bases). Trimming shortened V by 2 bases and J by 0 bases, and 11 bases separated the two germline ends. The CDR3 length is 15 residues. Per germline, CDR1 LNHDA and CDR2 SQIVND (reference sequence). CDR3 bases: TGTGCCAGTAGTATATCCCAGGGGACCTCCTACGAGCAGTACTTC. It yields the protein CASSISQGTSYEQYF.